This T cell receptor (beta chain) was observed in a study of cytomegalovirus exposure and HLA in healthy donors. V was clipped by 8 bases and J by 3 bases, with 23 bases between them. Germline V CDR1 and CDR2: LGHNA, YNFKEQ. The CDR3 is 17 amino acids. With respect to this clone: Its cognate antigen is unknown.

Study results and limitations: A likely sequencing artifact accounted for one observed cluster of highly shared sequence variants. With high specificity and sensitivity, the classifier reportedly diagnosed cytomegalovirus status. Immune exposure data for these donors was limited to CMV serostatus. A later analysis appeared to link common viral pathogens to several of the most significant clusters.

60 Vbeta and 13 Jbeta primers were used in PCR. TCRdb keeps only in-frame clones here, not all; method: immunoSEQ multiplex PCR. The table has approximately 160,000 clones, over 75% seen once. The sample taken for sequencing was PBMCs. The V gene is TRBV4-2, the J gene TRBJ2-1, with D possibly matching TRBD2 (7 bases). This receptor was taken from a woman aged 50 to 60 in good health and CMV-seropositive. CDR3 nucleotides: TGTGCCAGCGGGAAACAAGGGGGGGCAAAAAGCTACAATGAGCAGTTCTTC. Translating gives CASGKQGGAKSYNEQFF.